The entry below gives a single T cell receptor (beta chain) sequence along with its context. In the original workflow: Amplification of reference gene primers provided the estimated nucleated cell counts. Only in-frame clones appear in the TCRdb table, and some are missing; sequencing was by immunoSEQ multiplex PCR. V and J calls and clone size are those listed in that table; D and trimming were worked out from the DNA. The profile shows 100,000 to 120,000 clones, 70% to 90% of them singletons. The sample comes from a study of blood T cell repertoires in COVID-19. Study-level background: Acute-phase and convalescent COVID-19 samples originated in the United States, Italy and Spain. PBMCs, B-cell-depleted T cells, or T cells were the source of the cDNA or gDNA that made up the material.

Germline CDR1 and CDR2: SGHRS and YFSETQ. V trimming: 4 bases; J trimming: 7 bases; junction bases outside the gene matches: 10. The CDR3 is made up of 14 amino acids. The origin of this receptor is a human donor in a cohort sampled during active COVID-19. The material sequenced was peripheral blood. The V and J genes are TRBV5-1 and TRBJ1-1; 7 bases are a match to TRBD1. The CDR3 sequence is CASSDPGTAHEAFF. As DNA, the CDR3 is TGCGCCAGCAGCGACCCAGGGACAGCTCATGAAGCTTTCTTT.